The next 26 T cell receptor beta chains were all read from a single sample in a study of low-dose radiotherapy and immunotherapy resistance in tumors. The time point: after trial treatment. Treatment meaning: LDRT plus nivolumab, ipilimumab, low-dose cyclophosphamide and aspirin (RACIN trial). TRAV and TRBV primers primed cDNA for both TCRalpha and TCRbeta. TCRs were put through around 20 PCR cycles of amplification with Phusion. A constant-region primer and the V-primer adapter served as the primer pair. TCRdb passed the reads through MiXCR, listing each CDR3 protein once. The sample records approximately 100,000 distinct CDR3 sequences, about a fifth being singletons. This material consisted of PBMCs, taken after low-dose radiotherapy plus immunotherapy. Receptors were obtained from a male donor with prostate cancer.

This clonotype came up many times. The chain couples TRBV19 to TRBJ2-7; D is uncertain. Germline V gene data show CDR1 as LNHDA and CDR2 as SQIVND (reference sequence). V gave up 3 bases and J gave up 3 bases, with 18 bases separating them. The length of the CDR3 is 16 residues. Here the CDR3 reads CASSIPSGLGYYEQYF. The CDR3 DNA reads TGTGCCAGTAGTATTCCCTCCGGCCTGGGATACTACGAGCAGTACTTC.

In its sample, this clonotype was seen many times. V is TRBV5-1 and J is TRBJ2-2, with 8 bases fitting TRBD2. The junction had 11 bases not matched to a gene; V was cut back by 4 bases and J by 6 bases. This CDR3 has 16 residues. Germline-derived CDR1 and CDR2 are SGHRS and YFSETQ. CDR3 region: CASSPTAGGRSGELFF. DNA of the CDR3: TGCGCCAGCAGCCCGACCGCGGGGGGAAGGTCCGGGGAGCTGTTTTTT.

At least ten counts were recorded for this clonotype. The genes are TRBV5-1 and TRBJ2-1; TRBD2 agrees at 9 bases. The CDR3 sequence is 17 residues long. With 4 bases clipped from V and 6 bases from J, the junction kept 14 bases outside the gene matches. CDR1 and CDR2 (germline): SGHRS, YFSETQ. The CDR3 sequence: CASSLALLAGSVNEQFF. The CDR3 coding sequence is TGCGCCAGCAGCCTGGCCCTCCTAGCGGGGTCGGTCAATGAGCAGTTCTTC.

This clonotype has ten or more counts. One end of the junction fails to match germline, which may point to a read error. V usage is TRBV29-1 and J usage is TRBJ2-3; maybe TRBD2 (7 bases). Per the germline V gene, CDR1 is SQVTM and CDR2 is ANQGSEA. CDR3 length: 14 residues. The CDR3 DNA reads as TGCAGCGTTGGGGGGGGTGGGGGGCCAGACACGCAGTATTTT. Encoded protein: CSVGGGGGPDTQYF.

Many counts were recorded for this clonotype. The gene calls are TRBV20-1 and TRBJ2-5; D remains ambiguous. Germline values: CDR1 DFQATT, CDR2 SNEGSKA (reference sequence). The CDR3 sequence is 14 residues long. V was clipped by 4 bases and J by 4 bases, with 16 bases between them. The CDR3 here is CSATQSGLLETQYF. The CDR3 DNA is TGCAGTGCTACCCAGTCTGGGCTACTAGAGACCCAGTACTTC.

This clonotype was detected many times. The V and J genes are TRBV5-1 and TRBJ2-7; 7 bases align to TRBD1. The germline gives CDR1 SGHRS, CDR2 YFSETQ. CDR3 size: 17 residues. Trimming removed 2 bases from V and 5 bases from J; junction bases left unmatched: 16. The CDR3: CASSLGPVRDRVDEQYF. The CDR3 DNA follows: TGCGCCAGCAGCTTAGGTCCCGTCCGCGACAGGGTCGACGAGCAGTACTTC.

This clonotype occurred many times. The chain carries TRBV4-1 and TRBJ2-1; 7 bases are shared with TRBD2. Trimming cost V 2 bases and J 1 base; bases outside gene matches: 11. The germline V gene encodes CDR1 MGHRA and CDR2 YSYEKL. The CDR3 length is 18 residues. CDR3 protein: CASSQPLGLVQSYNEQFF. In nucleotides, the CDR3 is TGCGCCAGCAGCCAACCTCTTGGACTAGTCCAGTCCTACAATGAGCAGTTCTTC.

The V and J genes are TRBV5-4 and TRBJ2-1; 8 bases match TRBD2. Trimming removed 4 bases from V and 1 base from J; junction bases left unmatched: 13. CDR3 length: 18 residues. Germline V gives CDR1 SGHNT, CDR2 YYREEE (reference sequence). The CDR3 DNA sequence: TGTGCCAGCAGCCCCAGCGGGGGTCTAATTTCGTCCTACAATGAGCAGTTCTTC. The encoded protein is CASSPSGGLISSYNEQFF.

This clonotype was found many times. This chain links TRBV9 with TRBJ2-1, with TRBD2 matching over 12 bases. The CDR3 consists of 15 residues. Germline CDR1 SGDLS, CDR2 YYNGEE. The V segment lost 2 bases and the J segment 5 bases; nucleotides outside the gene matches: 2. The CDR3 is CASSVTSGGNNEQFF. CDR3 nucleotides: TGTGCCAGCAGCGTGACTAGCGGGGGAAACAATGAGCAGTTCTTC.

This clonotype turned up a few times. This chain joins TRBV2 and TRBJ2-2, with TRBD1 matching 8 bases. Germline V lookup: CDR1 SNHLY, CDR2 FYNNEI. This CDR3 spans 16 amino acids. Trimming took 6 bases from V and 2 from J; bases not matched to a gene: 8. CDR3 DNA sequence: TGTGCCAGCAGCGTGCGGGGACAGGTCAACACCGGGGAGCTGTTTTTT. Encoded protein: CASSVRGQVNTGELFF. Based on the CDR3 plus reference TRBV2 and TRBJ2-2, the full variable domain is EPEVTQTPSHQVTQMGQEVILRCVPISNHLYFYWYRQILGQKVEFLVSFYNNEISEKSEIFDDQFSVERPDGSNFTLKIRSTKLEDSAMYFCASSVRGQVNTGELFFGEGSRLTVL.

Notes on this clonotype: Since a much larger clone is just one base distant, this may be a read error. The chain uses TRBV7-9 and TRBJ2-7, with 8 bases identical to TRBD1. CDR3 size: 16 residues. The germline V gene encodes CDR1 SEHNR and CDR2 FQNEAQ (reference sequence). The CDR3 is CASSSNYGTGAYERYF. The CDR3 nucleotides read TGTGCCAGCAGCTCCAATTACGGGACAGGCGCCTACGAGCGGTACTTC.

This clonotype was counted ten times or more. This chain connects TRBV5-1 to TRBJ2-5; possibly TRBD1 for D (7 bases). The V gene's germline CDR1 is SGHRS and CDR2 YFSETQ. Trimming left V 0 bases short and J 3 bases short, with 15 bases between. This CDR3 has 16 amino acids. Here the CDR3 reads CASSLGAGGIKETQYF. The CDR3 DNA reads as TGCGCCAGCAGCTTGGGAGCAGGGGGGATCAAAGAGACCCAGTACTTC.

This clonotype was detected only a few times. V gene TRBV5-1 combines with J gene TRBJ1-2; D may be TRBD1 (5 bases). The CDR3 extends over 13 amino acids. V dropped 4 bases and J dropped 4 bases, with 11 bases sitting between them. Germline V gene sequence: CDR1 SGHRS, CDR2 YFSETQ. CDR3 in amino acids: CASSGDSVYGYTF. CDR3 bases: TGCGCCAGCAGCGGTGACAGTGTCTATGGCTACACCTTC.

This clonotype has just a few counts. The CDR3, as DNA: TGTGCCAGCGGGGTGGGTGCTAGTACGTCACCCCTCCACTTT. Its translation is CASGVGASTSPLHF. The chain is built from TRBV27 and TRBJ1-6, with no clear D. The CDR3 totals 14 residues. Germline lookup yields CDR1 MNHEY and CDR2 SMNVEV (reference sequence). V was pared by 8 bases and J by 10 bases, with 18 bases between.

In its sample, this clonotype was seen many times. V is TRBV2 and J is TRBJ1-3, with D perhaps matching TRBD1 (5 bases). V was pared by 6 bases and J by 10 bases, with 19 bases between. The CDR3 has 14 amino acids. Germline V lookup: CDR1 SNHLY, CDR2 FYNNEI. In DNA, the CDR3 is TGTGCCAGCAGCCTCAGGGCCACCAAACAGACCATATATTTT. As protein: CASSLRATKQTIYF.

This clonotype was observed at least ten times. This chain joins TRBV5-1 and TRBJ2-2; TRBD1 is a possible D gene (6 bases). CDR1 is SGHRS and CDR2 is YFSETQ in the germline V gene. Deletions cut 2 bases from V and 5 bases from J, with 13 bases between. CDR3 length equals 15 residues. The CDR3 sequence is CASSFRAQGTGELFF. DNA of the CDR3: TGCGCCAGCAGCTTTAGGGCACAGGGTACCGGGGAGCTGTTTTTT.

This clonotype was detected ten times or more. The junction departs from the called germline gene at one end, perhaps through a read error. The chain carries TRBV7-9 and TRBJ2-1; D perhaps matches TRBD2 (5 bases). The CDR3 length is 14 residues. The germline CDR1 and CDR2 sequences are SEHNR and FQNEAQ (reference sequence). In DNA form, the CDR3 reads TGTGCCAGCAGCTTAGCTAGTGACTACGATGAGCAGTTCTTC. Its translation: CASSLASDYDEQFF.

In this sample, this clonotype turned up many times. The chain employs TRBV7-9 and TRBJ2-1; TRBD2 matches 11 bases. The CDR3 has 15 residues. Germline assignment: CDR1 SEHNR and CDR2 FQNEAQ (reference sequence). V lost 4 bases, J lost 7 bases, and 6 bases stayed unmatched. In DNA, the CDR3 is TGTGCCAGCAGCTCCGGACGACTAGCGGGAAATGAGCAGTTCTTC. Translation gives CASSSGRLAGNEQFF.

This clonotype was detected ten times or more. This chain connects TRBV5-1 to TRBJ2-5; weak D call: TRBD2 (5 bases). Trimming shortened V by 0 bases and J by 1 base, and 13 bases separated the two germline ends. Germline V lookup: CDR1 SGHRS, CDR2 YFSETQ. The CDR3 contains 16 residues. The CDR3 reads CASSLDGVGGQETQYF. CDR3 bases: TGCGCCAGCAGCTTGGACGGGGTTGGCGGCCAAGAGACCCAGTACTTC.

This clonotype was found many times. The chain is built from TRBV11-2 and TRBJ2-1; TRBD1 might be the D (5 bases). The germline CDR1 and CDR2 sequences are SGHAT and FQNNGV. The length of the CDR3 is 16 residues. V lost 0 bases, J lost 8 bases, and 17 bases lay in between. In DNA form, the CDR3 reads TGTGCCAGCAGCTTAGACCTAGGACACGGATTCGATGAGCAGTTCTTC. Encoded protein: CASSLDLGHGFDEQFF.

There are many counts of this clonotype. The chain combines TRBV11-2 with TRBJ1-6; no definite D call. Germline-derived CDR1 and CDR2 are SGHAT and FQNNGV. V was pared by 5 bases and J by 10 bases, with 12 bases between. This CDR3 has 13 amino acids. The CDR3 reads CASSRGRNSPLHF. The CDR3 DNA follows: TGTGCCAGCAGCAGAGGGCGGAACTCACCCCTCCACTTT.

J is TRBJ2-1 and V is TRBV4-1; D is ambiguous. CDR3 length: 15 amino acids. Germline V gene data show CDR1 as MGHRA and CDR2 as YSYEKL. Trimming pared 8 bases from V and 4 bases from J, leaving 18 bases between. The CDR3 coding sequence is TGCGCCAGCGGCTGGTCTGGGATCAGGTACAATGAGCAGTTCTTC. Its translation: CASGWSGIRYNEQFF.

With regard to this clonotype: A read error is the likely source, as a far larger clone sits one nucleotide away. This chain joins TRBV5-6 and TRBJ2-7; 12 nucleotides align to TRBD1. Trimming cost V 4 bases and J 7 bases; bases outside gene matches: 9. There are 15 residues in the CDR3. In germline, CDR1 is SGHDT, CDR2 YYEEEE. CDR3 amino acids: CASSSLGTGGNEQYF. The CDR3 DNA is TGTGCCAGCAGCAGCCTCGGGACAGGGGGCAATGAGCAGTACTTC.

Details on this clonotype: Possible read error: a much larger clone is one base away. The V gene is TRBV7-3, the J gene TRBJ2-1, with TRBD1 as a possible D gene (5 bases). This CDR3 spans 14 amino acids. Germline assignment: CDR1 SGHTA and CDR2 FQGTGA. The V end was cut by 5 bases, the J end by 6 bases, with 14 bases between. CDR3 amino acids: CASSADSGANEQFF. For the CDR3, the DNA is TGTGCCAGCAGCGCCGATTCTGGGGCCAATGAGCAGTTCTTC.

This clonotype was recorded many times. The V call is TRBV7-8, the J call TRBJ2-5; D unresolved. The CDR3 covers 14 residues. The V and J ends lost 5 bases and 1 base respectively, with 11 bases between them. Per the germline V gene, CDR1 is SGHVS and CDR2 is FQNEAQ. CDR3 coding DNA: TGTGCCAGCAGCCTGCGACGGGTCCAAGAGACCCAGTACTTC. It encodes CASSLRRVQETQYF.

This clonotype was observed many times. This sequence joins TRBV29-1 and TRBJ2-5; D is uncertain. There are 14 residues in the CDR3. Germline assignment: CDR1 SQVTM and CDR2 ANQGSEA. V shed 4 bases and J shed 5 bases, with 17 bases lying between them. CDR3 sequence: CSVVARLLQETQYF. The CDR3 DNA reads TGCAGCGTTGTGGCTAGACTGCTGCAGGAGACCCAGTACTTC.